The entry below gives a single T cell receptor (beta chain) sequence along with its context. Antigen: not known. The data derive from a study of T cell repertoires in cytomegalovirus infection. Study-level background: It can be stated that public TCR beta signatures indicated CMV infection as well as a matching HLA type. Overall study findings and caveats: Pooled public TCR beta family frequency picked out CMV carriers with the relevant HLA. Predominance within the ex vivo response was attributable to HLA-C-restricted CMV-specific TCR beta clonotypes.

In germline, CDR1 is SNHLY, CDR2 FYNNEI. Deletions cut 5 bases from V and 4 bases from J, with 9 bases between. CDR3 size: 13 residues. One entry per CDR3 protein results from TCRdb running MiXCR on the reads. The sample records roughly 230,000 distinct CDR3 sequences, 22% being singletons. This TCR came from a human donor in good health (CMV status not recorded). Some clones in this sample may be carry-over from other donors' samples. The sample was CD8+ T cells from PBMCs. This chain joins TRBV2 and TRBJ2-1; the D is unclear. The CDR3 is CASSRSPYNEQFF. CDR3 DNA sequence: TGTGCCAGCAGTCGGAGTCCGTACAATGAGCAGTTCTTC.